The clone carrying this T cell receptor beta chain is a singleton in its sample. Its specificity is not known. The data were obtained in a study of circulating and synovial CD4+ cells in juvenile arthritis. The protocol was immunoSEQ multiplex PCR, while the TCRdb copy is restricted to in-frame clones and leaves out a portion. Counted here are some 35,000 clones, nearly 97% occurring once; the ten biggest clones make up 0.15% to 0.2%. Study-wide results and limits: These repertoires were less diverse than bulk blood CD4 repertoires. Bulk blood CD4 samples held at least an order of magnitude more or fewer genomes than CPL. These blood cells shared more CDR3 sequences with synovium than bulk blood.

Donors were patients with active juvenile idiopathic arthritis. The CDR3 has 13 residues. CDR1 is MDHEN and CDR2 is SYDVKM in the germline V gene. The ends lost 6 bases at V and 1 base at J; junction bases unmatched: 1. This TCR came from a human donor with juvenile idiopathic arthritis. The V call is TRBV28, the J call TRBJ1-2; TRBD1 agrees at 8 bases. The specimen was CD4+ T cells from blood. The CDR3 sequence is CASRDRGNYGYTF. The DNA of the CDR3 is TGTGCCAGCAGAGACAGGGGTAACTATGGCTACACCTTC.